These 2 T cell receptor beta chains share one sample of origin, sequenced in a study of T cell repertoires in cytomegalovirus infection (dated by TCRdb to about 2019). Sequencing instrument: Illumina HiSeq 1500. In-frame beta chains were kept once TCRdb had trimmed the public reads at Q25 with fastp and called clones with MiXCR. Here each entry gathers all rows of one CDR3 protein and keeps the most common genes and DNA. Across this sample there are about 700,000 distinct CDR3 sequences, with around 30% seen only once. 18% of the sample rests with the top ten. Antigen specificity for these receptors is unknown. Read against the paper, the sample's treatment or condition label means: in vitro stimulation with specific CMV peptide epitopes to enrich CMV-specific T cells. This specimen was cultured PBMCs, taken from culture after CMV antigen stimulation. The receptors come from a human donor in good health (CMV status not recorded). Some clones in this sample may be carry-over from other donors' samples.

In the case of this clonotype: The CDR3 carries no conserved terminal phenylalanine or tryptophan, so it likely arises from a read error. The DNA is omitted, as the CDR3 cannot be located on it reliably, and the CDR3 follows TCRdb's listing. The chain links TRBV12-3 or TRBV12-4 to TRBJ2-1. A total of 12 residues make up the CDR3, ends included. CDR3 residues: CASSITGSRVRI.

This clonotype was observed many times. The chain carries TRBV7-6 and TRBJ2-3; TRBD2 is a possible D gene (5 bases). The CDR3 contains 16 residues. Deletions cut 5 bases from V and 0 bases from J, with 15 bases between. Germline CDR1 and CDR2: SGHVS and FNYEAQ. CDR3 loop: CASSAGQRRSTDTQYF. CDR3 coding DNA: TGTGCCAGCAGCGCCGGTCAGCGGCGTAGCACAGATACGCAGTATTTT.